This TCR beta chain was captured by sequencing in a study of shared clonotypes between healthy human individuals (dated by TCRdb to 2018 to 2021). In the study overall: Three men and a couple of women, aged 18 to 49 years, made up the cohort. To estimate repertoire size and how much clonotypes are shared between individuals, the study performed deep sequencing of blood TCR repertoires from a few healthy adults. Between about 0.8 and 9 billion PBMCs per donor were obtained by leukapheresis. Per donor, three plates each were used for CD4 naive and CD4 memory, two for CD8 naive, and one for CD8 memory. Libraries were prepared and TCR repertoires were sequenced by different laboratories using diverse techniques, in order to increase sequencing depth and limit assay-specific biases. The paper as a whole reports these results and caveats: Higher generation probabilities were observed for clonotypes shared by all four sorted-subset donors than for non-shared clonotypes. Because the study included only a small number of donors, the genetic and exposure-history diversity represented was limited. Around 5% of naive CD4, 3% to 4% of naive CD8, 2.3% of memory CD4, and 0.35% to 0.5% of memory CD8 clonotypes were shared across several donors. Even with the large sequencing depth, rarefaction of the sorted-subset datasets indicated that sequencing was incomplete. Naive subsets generally had larger estimated clonotype richness than memory subsets. Sampling was limited to blood, and TCR repertoires in tissue likely differ from TCR repertoires in blood. Pairwise subsampling indicated that sequencing depth was expected to affect the degree of clonotype sharing among donors.

Using the deep immunoSEQ assay, multiplex PCR amplified TCR CDR3 regions from genomic DNA. Extracted genomic DNA from each cell subset was distributed evenly across all wells of several immunoSEQ 96-well plates, and each plate was treated as a replicate. For sorted subsets, each replicate PCR was loaded with roughly 190 ng genomic DNA, equivalent to approximately 33,000 T cell genomes. The purified libraries were quantified using a Qubit 3.0 fluorometer, sized with a Bioanalyzer 2100, and then quantified again using the KAPA Library Quantification kit. Every immunoSEQ 96-well plate was sequenced on a separate single-read 150-cycle Illumina NextSeq 550 flow cell. The study's own analysis went as follows. Because the immunoSEQ output included only junctional sequences and no quality scores, the filtering could not be the same as the filtering used for full-length reads. To assign V/J genes and CDR3, sequences were annotated against IMGT germline references using PyIR, a Python wrapper for IgBLAST v1.9. Reads were filtered out if the reads had weak V/J assignments (E-value above 1e-6), no CDR3, stop codons, out-of-frame junctions, or ambiguous translated residues. V3J clonotypes were defined as sequences sharing an identical inferred V gene, J gene, and CDR3 amino acid sequence. Percentage overlap between repertoires was calculated by dividing the number of shared unique clonotypes by the size of the smaller repertoire. Three approaches were used to assess repertoire richness: RTK rarefaction, the Chao1 estimator, and Recon v2.1 estimates of unobserved clonotypes. For all TCRbeta clonotypes obtained by the gDNA method from several donors, generation probabilities were computed with OLGA. The immuneACCESS repertoire file appears here via TCRdb, limited to in-frame rearrangements. These files lack a portion of the clones; in checked studies, under half of the deficit traces to unresolved V genes, and the cause of the others is not known. The DNA was the basis for D and trimming; V, J and clone size are from that table. The sample profile shows under 850,000 clones; around 92% of them were found once. The top ten hold under 30% of the sample.

Trimming takes 5 bases off V and 4 bases off J; junction bases not matched to a gene: 7. The CDR3 starts with the cysteine, ends with the phenylalanine, and has 16 residues. Only the CDR3 DNA stays, 48 bases, in frame from base 1. The CDR1 and CDR2 encoded by the germline V gene (reference sequence) are SEHNR and FQNEAQ. Regarding this clone: There is no known antigen for this receptor. One base away there is no much larger clone; base qualities are not given.

CD8 naive samples were obtained by positive selection for CCR7 among CD45RO-negative cells, yielding a CD45RA+CCR7+ population from which TemRA cells were excluded. Donors were healthy HIV-negative adults with no recently reported acute infections or vaccinations. Every donor was a Caucasian adult residing in Nashville, Tennessee, USA. Blood was collected by leukapheresis, and PBMCs were isolated by Ficoll-Histopaque density gradient centrifugation and then cryopreserved in liquid nitrogen vapor phase. Analytical flow cytometry was used to check the purity and quantity of each magnetically sorted T cell population. Genomic DNA was isolated from each sorted fraction and quantified by UV absorbance on a Nanodrop 2000c.

The origin of this receptor is a young man in good health. In this chain, TRBV7-9 is recombined with TRBJ2-1; 11 bases in between match TRBD2. The sample comprised naive CD8+ T cells sorted from blood. The meaning of the sample's cell subset or site label: CD45RA+CCR7+. The nucleotide sequence reads TGTGCCAGCAGCCCCCGGACTAGCGGGCCTTACAATGAGCAGTTCTTC. Its translation reads: CASSPRTSGPYNEQFF.